This T cell receptor (beta chain) was identified in a study of cytomegalovirus exposure and HLA in healthy donors. General study results and limits: The majority of CMV-associated TCR beta chains were reported as apparently HLA-restricted in a later analysis. Follow-up analysis later connected one missense variant in DCLRE1C with trimming of TCR beta V- and J-genes. Later analysis placed DRB1 highest and HLA-C lowest in TCR association rates, which differed by HLA locus.

The PCR was carried out with 60 Vbeta primers and 13 Jbeta primers. Repertoires were generated with immunoSEQ multiplex PCR, while TCRdb's copy carries only in-frame clones and drops some. The sample carries 130,000 to 150,000 clones, 79% recorded once. With V trimmed by 0 bases and J by 0 bases, 3 bases remained unmatched. Germline V gene data show CDR1 as SGHRS and CDR2 as YFSETQ. This CDR3 is built from 18 residues. About this clone: What it binds is unknown.

This clonotype was obtained from a middle-aged woman in good health and CMV-seropositive. This chain joins TRBV5-1 and TRBJ2-2, with TRBD2 matching over 12 bases. The sample consisted of PBMCs. This CDR3 reads CASSLALAGGPNTGELFF. The CDR3 DNA reads as TGCGCCAGCAGCTTGGCGCTAGCGGGGGGGCCGAACACCGGGGAGCTGTTTTTT. Combining the CDR3 with reference TRBV5-1 and TRBJ2-2 gives the whole variable domain KAGVTQTPRYLIKTRGQQVTLSCSPISGHRSVSWYQQTPGQGLQFLFEYFSETQRNKGNFPGRFSGRQFSNSRSEMNVSTLELGDSALYLCASSLALAGGPNTGELFFGEGSRLTVL.